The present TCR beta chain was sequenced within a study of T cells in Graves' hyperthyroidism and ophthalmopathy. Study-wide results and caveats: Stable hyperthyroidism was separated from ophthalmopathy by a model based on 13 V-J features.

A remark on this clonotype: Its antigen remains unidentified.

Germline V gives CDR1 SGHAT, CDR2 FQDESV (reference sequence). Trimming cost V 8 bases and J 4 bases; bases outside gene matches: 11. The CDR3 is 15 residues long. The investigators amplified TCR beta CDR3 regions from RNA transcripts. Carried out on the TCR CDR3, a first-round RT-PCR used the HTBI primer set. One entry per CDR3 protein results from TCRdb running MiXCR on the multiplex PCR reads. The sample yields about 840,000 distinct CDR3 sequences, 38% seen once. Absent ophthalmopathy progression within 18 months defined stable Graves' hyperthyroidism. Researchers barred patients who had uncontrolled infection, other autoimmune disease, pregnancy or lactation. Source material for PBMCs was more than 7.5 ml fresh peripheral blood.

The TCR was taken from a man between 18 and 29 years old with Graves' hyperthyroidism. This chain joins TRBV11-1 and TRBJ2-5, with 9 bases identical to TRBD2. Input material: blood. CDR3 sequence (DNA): TGTGCCAGCTGCCTTCACCTAGCGGGACCAGAGACCCAGTACTTC. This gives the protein CASCLHLAGPETQYF. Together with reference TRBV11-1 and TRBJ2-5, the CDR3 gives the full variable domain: EAEVAQSPRYKITEKSQAVAFWCDPISGHATLYWYRQILGQGPELLVQFQDESVVDDSQLPKDRFSAERLKGVDSTLKIQPAELGDSAMYLCASCLHLAGPETQYFGPGTRLLVL.